This TCR beta chain was recorded in a study of blood T cell repertoires in COVID-19. Study information: Collection of acute and convalescent COVID-19 samples took place in the United States, Italy and Spain.

Everyone who took part was roughly 18 to 89 years old, and they came from roughly 25 US areas. Assignment of participants to cohorts was predicated upon participant-reported clinical history. Recovered status in Cohort 3 required two negative PCRs, clearance, or symptom resolution. Data came from immunoSEQ multiplex PCR; TCRdb stores just in-frame clones and leaves some out. Of nearly 350,000 clones listed, about 90% are singletons. V lost 10 bases, J lost 2 bases, and 9 bases stayed unmatched. The CDR3 is 16 amino acids. CDR1 is MDHEN and CDR2 is SYDVKM in the germline V gene. The sequencing input was PBMCs or T cells enriched from blood (not recorded which). The rearrangement joins TRBV28 to TRBJ1-5; 12 bases are shared with TRBD1. The receptor's source is a woman aged 30 to 39 who had recovered from COVID-19. The CDR3 sequence: CATSGTGGWGNQPQHF. In nucleotides, the CDR3 is TGTGCCACCTCCGGGACAGGGGGCTGGGGCAATCAGCCCCAGCATTTT. The full variable domain, in which reference TRBV28 and TRBJ1-5 provide the parts outside the CDR3, is DVKVTQSSRYLVKRTGEKVFLECVQDMDHENMFWYRQDPGLGLRLIYFSYDVKMKEKGDIPEGYSVSREKKERFSLILESASTNQTSMYLCATSGTGGWGNQPQHFGDGTRLSIL.